Listed below are T cell receptor beta chains from one sample, sequenced in a study of OX40 agonist ivuxolimab in advanced cancers. TCRdb keeps only in-frame clones here, not all; method: immunoSEQ multiplex PCR. Found here are around 35,000 clones, around four fifths of them singletons; the top ten hold about two fifths. Specimen: CD4+ or CD8+ T cells sorted from blood, collected in a trial of the OX40 agonist ivuxolimab. Receptors originate from an adult with an advanced solid tumor such as melanoma, head and neck, liver or kidney cancer. CDR3s include the opening cysteine and the closing phenylalanine or tryptophan. The D gene is left open where the match is weak. Size tells how often a clone was seen (once, few, many) or the class of an expanded clone, and some rows leave it out.

D gene: -; V gene: TRBV15; J gene: TRBJ2-2; clone size: -; CDR3 DNA: TGTGCCACCTTACGGCCCGGTGGCGGGGAGCTGTTTTTT; CDR3 protein: CATLRPGGGELFF
D gene: -; V gene: TRBV6-6; J gene: TRBJ2-3; clone size: -; CDR3 DNA: TGTGCCAGCAGCCGACGTTCCACTGGCACAGATACGCAGTATTTT; CDR3 protein: CASSRRSTGTDTQYF
D gene: -; V gene: TRBV7-9; J gene: TRBJ2-3; clone size: -; CDR3 DNA: TGTGCCAGCAGCGGAGGAGGGGATACGCAGTATTTT; CDR3 protein: CASSGGGDTQYF
D gene: TRBD2; V gene: TRBV19; J gene: TRBJ2-5; clone size: -; CDR3 DNA: TGTGCCAGTAGGGCGACTAGCGGGGACCCAGAGACCCAGTACTTC; CDR3 protein: CASRATSGDPETQYF
D gene: -; V gene: TRBV5-1; J gene: TRBJ2-2; clone size: -; CDR3 DNA: TGCGCCAGCAGCTTGGCTGGTTTCAGGGAGCTGTTTTTT; CDR3 protein: CASSLAGFRELFF
D gene: TRBD2; V gene: TRBV11-2; J gene: TRBJ2-1; clone size: -; CDR3 DNA: TGTGCCAGCAGCTTAGGATTGCGGACTAGAGACGGTGAGCAGTTCTTC; CDR3 protein: CASSLGLRTRDGEQFF
D gene: -; V gene: TRBV19; J gene: TRBJ1-5; clone size: -; CDR3 DNA: TGTGCCAGTAGTATGGACAGCGACTCTAGGAATCAGCCCCAGCATTTT; CDR3 protein: CASSMDSDSRNQPQHF
D gene: -; V gene: TRBV14; J gene: TRBJ2-2; clone size: -; CDR3 DNA: TGTGCCAGCAGCCAAGCGAACACCGGGGAGCTGTTTTTT; CDR3 protein: CASSQANTGELFF
D gene: -; V gene: TRBV9; J gene: TRBJ1-2; clone size: -; CDR3 DNA: TGTGCCAGCAGCGTACCGGTTGGTGGACAGTCCTATGGCTACACCTTC; CDR3 protein: CASSVPVGGQSYGYTF
D gene: TRBD1; V gene: TRBV4-1; J gene: TRBJ2-5; clone size: -; CDR3 DNA: TGCGCCAGCAGCCCACCGGGACAGGGGGGCGAGACCCAGTACTTC; CDR3 protein: CASSPPGQGGETQYF
D gene: TRBD2; V gene: TRBV28; J gene: TRBJ2-1; clone size: -; CDR3 DNA: TGTGCCAGCAGCTTATGGGGTAGCGGGAGTGATGAGCAGTTCTTC; CDR3 protein: CASSLWGSGSDEQFF
D gene: TRBD2; V gene: TRBV18; J gene: TRBJ2-3; clone size: -; CDR3 DNA: TGTGCCAGCTCACCATGGGCTACTAGCGGGGGCCTCACAGATACGCAGTATTTT; CDR3 protein: CASSPWATSGGLTDTQYF
D gene: -; V gene: TRBV9; J gene: TRBJ1-3; clone size: few; CDR3 DNA: TGTGCCAGCAGCTCTGAAGGGGGAGGTGGAAACACCATATATTTT; CDR3 protein: CASSSEGGGGNTIYF
D gene: TRBD1; V gene: TRBV19; J gene: TRBJ2-5; clone size: -; CDR3 DNA: TGTGCCACCACCCGGGACAGGGACCGAGAGACCCAGTACTTC; CDR3 protein: CATTRDRDRETQYF
D gene: -; V gene: TRBV4-1; J gene: TRBJ2-6; clone size: few; CDR3 DNA: TGCGCCAGCAGCCAAGGCACCATGGCTGGGGCCAACGTCCTGACTTTC; CDR3 protein: CASSQGTMAGANVLTF
D gene: TRBD1; V gene: TRBV19; J gene: TRBJ2-1; clone size: -; CDR3 DNA: TGTGCCAGTAGTCCTCAGGGGGATGAGCAGTTCTTC; CDR3 protein: CASSPQGDEQFF
D gene: -; V gene: TRBV6-6; J gene: TRBJ1-5; clone size: -; CDR3 DNA: TGTGCCATATCGTATAGCAATCAGCCCCAGCATTTT; CDR3 protein: CAISYSNQPQHF